The 25 T cell receptor beta chains reported below all come from one sample, sequenced in a study of control samples from healthy donors and cancer patients. Some clones are missing from TCRdb's copy, which holds only in-frame ones; the method was immunoSEQ multiplex PCR. Found here are roughly 120,000 clones, over 90% of them singletons; the top ten hold less than 3.5%. The source material was blood. All receptors derive from a man aged 25-40 years in good health.

The gene calls are TRBV9 and TRBJ1-1; no definite D call. Germline V CDR1 and CDR2: SGDLS, YYNGEE. The length of the CDR3 is 14 residues. With 0 bases removed from V and 3 bases from J, the gap between germline ends came to 9 bases. CDR3 coding DNA: TGTGCCAGCAGCGTAGGCCCAGGATACACTGAAGCTTTCTTT. Residues: CASSVGPGYTEAFF.

J is TRBJ1-1 and V is TRBV27; D remains ambiguous. Deletions cut 2 bases from V and 6 bases from J, with 19 bases between. Per germline, CDR1 MNHEY and CDR2 SMNVEV (reference sequence). This CDR3 is built from 16 residues. The CDR3 spells CASSLGPRGRNAEAFF. The CDR3 coding sequence is TGTGCCAGCAGTTTAGGGCCCCGAGGCCGCAACGCTGAAGCTTTCTTT.

The chain carries TRBV6-5 and TRBJ1-5; D gene ambiguous. V was clipped by 2 bases and J by 7 bases, with 9 bases between them. CDR1 is MNHEY and CDR2 is SVGAGI in the germline V gene. This CDR3 region has 13 residues. CDR3 in DNA: TGTGCCAGCAGTTACAGGGAGGCCCAGCCCCAGCATTTT. Amino acid sequence: CASSYREAQPQHF.

This clone was counted a single time. V gene TRBV5-1 combines with J gene TRBJ2-2; TRBD1 might be the D (6 bases). Germline-derived CDR1 and CDR2 are SGHRS and YFSETQ. This CDR3 comprises 19 residues. V lost 4 bases and J lost 3, with 25 bases in between. CDR3 sequence (DNA): TGCGCCAGCAGCGTGGGGTTGACAGGAAAGCCCTTTTACACCGGGGAGCTGTTTTTT. It codes for CASSVGLTGKPFYTGELFF.

CDR3 nucleotide sequence: TGCGCCAGCAGTGAGTCGCGGGGGGCAGGGGACACTGAAGCTTTCTTT. It yields the protein CASSESRGAGDTEAFF. The J gene is TRBJ1-1, the V gene TRBV10-2, with a weak D call TRBD1 (6 bases). The V end lost 0 bases, the J end lost 3 bases, and 14 bases lay between the germline ends. The CDR3 covers 16 residues. Germline assignment: CDR1 WSHSY and CDR2 SAAADI.

CDR3 DNA sequence: TGTGCCTGGAGTGGGGCAGGGGCTCTGAGGGGGGCCAACGTCCTGACTTTC. This translates into CAWSGAGALRGANVLTF. This chain connects TRBV30 to TRBJ2-6; D is perhaps TRBD1 (6 bases). The CDR3 is made up of 17 amino acids. Germline CDR1 is GTSNPN and CDR2 is SVGIG (reference sequence). Trimming left V 1 base short and J 4 bases short, with 17 bases between.

The rearrangement uses TRBV4-1 and TRBJ1-2; possibly TRBD1 for D (5 bases). V lost 0 bases and J lost 1, with 6 bases in between. Per germline, CDR1 MGHRA and CDR2 YSYEKL. This CDR3 is built from 14 residues. In DNA form, the CDR3 reads TGCGCCAGCAGCCAAGATCAGGGTAACTATGGCTACACCTTC. Its protein is CASSQDQGNYGYTF.

The chain uses TRBV16 and TRBJ1-1; D is ambiguous. Trimming stripped 2 bases from V and 5 bases from J, with 12 bases between. The V gene's germline CDR1 is KGHSY and CDR2 FQNENV. There are 14 residues in the CDR3. Written as DNA, the CDR3 is TGTGCCAGCAGCCAACAAAATGTGGGGACTGAAGCTTTCTTT. Encoded protein: CASSQQNVGTEAFF.

The chain carries TRBV2 and TRBJ1-4, with TRBD1 matching 7 bases. This CDR3 has 13 amino acids. Germline V CDR1 and CDR2: SNHLY, FYNNEI. V gave up 10 bases and J gave up 12 bases; unmatched junction bases: 14. CDR3 sequence reads: CATKGQIGEELFF. CDR3 in DNA: TGTGCCACCAAGGGACAGATTGGCGAAGAACTGTTTTTT.

V gene TRBV7-2 combines with J gene TRBJ1-1; D not resolved. CDR1 SGHTA and CDR2 FQGNSA come from the germline V gene. The CDR3 contains 14 residues. Trimming pared 6 bases from V and 5 bases from J, leaving 16 bases between. DNA for the CDR3: TGTGCCAGCAGTTATTTGTTACGGGCAACTGAAGCTTTCTTT. This codes for CASSYLLRATEAFF.

To note about this clone: This specimen includes other DNA sequences encoding the same CDR3. This chain joins TRBV9 and TRBJ2-3; the D is unclear. The length of the CDR3 is 11 residues. Germline V gene sequence: CDR1 SGDLS, CDR2 YYNGEE. Trimming stripped 2 bases from V and 6 bases from J, with 4 bases between. The CDR3 region has the DNA TGTGCCAGCAGCGTTGGGGATACGCAGTATTTT. Residues: CASSVGDTQYF.

The gene calls are TRBV19 and TRBJ1-5; D is undetermined. This CDR3 is 17 amino acids long. Germline V gives CDR1 LNHDA, CDR2 SQIVND (reference sequence). V was cut by 1 base and J by 0 bases, with 13 bases left in between. Written as DNA, the CDR3 is TGTGCCAGTAGTATAGGTGCAGGACCAATTAGCAATCAGCCCCAGCATTTT. Its translation: CASSIGAGPISNQPQHF.

The chain carries TRBV6-1 and TRBJ1-1, with no clear D. CDR1 and CDR2 (germline): MNHNS, SASEGT. The CDR3 extends over 15 amino acids. V was cut by 2 bases and J by 4 bases, with 14 bases left in between. CDR3 amino acids: CASSEYRDRRTEAFF. DNA of the CDR3: TGTGCCAGCAGTGAATATAGAGACCGCCGCACTGAAGCTTTCTTT.

With respect to this clone: This same CDR3 is encoded by further DNA sequences in the sample. The chain has TRBV13 and TRBJ2-1, with D hard to call. The CDR3 loop spans 13 amino acids. CDR1 PRHDT and CDR2 FYEKMQ come from the germline V gene (reference sequence). The V end was cut by 0 bases, the J end by 0 bases, with 0 bases between. In nucleotides, the CDR3 is TGTGCCAGCAGCTTAGGCTCCTACAATGAGCAGTTCTTC. Translated: CASSLGSYNEQFF. The whole variable domain, remainder taken from reference TRBV13 and TRBJ2-1, is AAGVIQSPRHLIKEKRETATLKCYPIPRHDTVYWYQQGPGQDPQFLISFYEKMQSDKGSIPDRFSAQQFSDYHSELNMSSLELGDSALYFCASSLGSYNEQFFGPGTRLTVL.

Here the CDR3 reads CSVQGSNQPQHF. Written as DNA, the CDR3 is TGCAGCGTTCAGGGGTCCAATCAGCCCCAGCATTTT. The V call is TRBV29-1, the J call TRBJ1-5; D may be TRBD1 (6 bases). Germline assignment: CDR1 SQVTM and CDR2 ANQGSEA. CDR3 size: 12 residues. V was shortened by 5 bases and J by 3 bases, with 8 bases between the two germline ends.

There are a few counts of this clone. The rearrangement links TRBV5-1 to TRBJ2-2, with D hard to call. Trimming took 5 bases from V and 0 from J, leaving 11 bases between them. Germline assignment: CDR1 SGHRS and CDR2 YFSETQ. The length of the CDR3 is 15 residues. The CDR3 region is CASRGTVSNTGELFF. CDR3 nucleotide sequence: TGCGCCAGCAGGGGTACGGTCTCGAACACCGGGGAGCTGTTTTTT. Full variable domain (rest looked up from reference TRBV5-1 and TRBJ2-2): KAGVTQTPRYLIKTRGQQVTLSCSPISGHRSVSWYQQTPGQGLQFLFEYFSETQRNKGNFPGRFSGRQFSNSRSEMNVSTLELGDSALYLCASRGTVSNTGELFFGEGSRLTVL.

Only a few counts were recorded for this clone. The chain has TRBV7-9 and TRBJ2-6; possible D gene TRBD1, 5 bases. Germline-derived CDR1 and CDR2 are SEHNR and FQNEAQ (reference sequence). Trimming shortened V by 5 bases and J by 4 bases, and 12 bases separated the two germline ends. The CDR3 length is 15 residues. CDR3 nucleotide sequence: TGTGCCAGCAGCACCACAGGATCCGGGGCCAACGTCCTGACTTTC. Protein: CASSTTGSGANVLTF.

The rearrangement links TRBV7-9 to TRBJ1-1, with D unclear. Germline CDR1 and CDR2: SEHNR and FQNEAQ (reference sequence). V was clipped by 8 bases and J by 3 bases, with 13 bases between them. There are 13 residues in the CDR3. The CDR3, as DNA: TGTGCCAGCTGGGCCATTGAGGACACTGAAGCTTTCTTT. Translated, it gives CASWAIEDTEAFF.

This chain links TRBV9 with TRBJ2-1; 8 bases line up with TRBD2. Trimming took 4 bases from V and 9 from J; bases not matched to a gene: 12. CDR1 and CDR2 (germline): SGDLS, YYNGEE. The CDR3 has 15 residues. The CDR3 is CASSLGAGGAREQFF. The DNA for the CDR3 is TGTGCCAGCAGCCTAGGCGCGGGGGGAGCCCGTGAGCAGTTCTTC.

The chain is built from TRBV2 and TRBJ2-3, with D unresolved. V dropped 6 bases and J dropped 2 bases, with 15 bases sitting between them. Germline lookup yields CDR1 SNHLY and CDR2 FYNNEI. The CDR3 extends over 15 amino acids. The DNA for the CDR3 is TGTGCCAGCAGGACTCTGCCCCTGGTCACAGATACGCAGTATTTT. It specifies CASRTLPLVTDTQYF.

The V and J genes are TRBV3-1 (or the pseudogene TRBV3-2) and TRBJ2-7, with 13 positions matching TRBD2. The germline CDR1 and CDR2 sequences are LGHDT and YNNKEL (reference sequence). The CDR3 extends over 16 amino acids. J gave up 3 bases and V 0 bases, and 2 bases lay outside the gene matches. The CDR3 nucleotides read TGTGCCAGCAGCCAAGAAGGGACTAGCGGGGTCTACGAGCAGTACTTC. Encoded protein: CASSQEGTSGVYEQYF.

This rearrangement joins TRBV2 to TRBJ1-4; D perhaps matches TRBD1 (5 bases). Deletions cut 5 bases from V and 7 bases from J, with 14 bases between. The CDR3 has 14 residues. From germline, CDR1 is SNHLY and CDR2 FYNNEI. CDR3 sequence reads: CASSPQGFGEKLFF. The DNA of the CDR3 is TGTGCCAGCAGTCCTCAGGGTTTCGGTGAAAAACTGTTTTTT.

The rearrangement uses TRBV5-5 and TRBJ2-7; no clear D. V gave up 3 bases and J gave up 3 bases, with 19 bases separating them. The CDR3 extends over 16 amino acids. CDR1 and CDR2 (germline): SGHKS, YYEKEE (reference sequence). The DNA of the CDR3 is TGTGCCAGCAGCTCCGGCCCAAGGGCTGCCGGCTACGAGCAGTACTTC. Its translation: CASSSGPRAAGYEQYF.

The gene calls are TRBV6-5 and TRBJ1-3; D is unclear. The V gene's germline CDR1 is MNHEY and CDR2 SVGAGI. The CDR3 runs to 12 residues. The V end was cut by 7 bases, the J end by 6 bases, with 10 bases between. CDR3 sequence: CASKWVENTIYF. In DNA form, the CDR3 reads TGTGCCAGCAAGTGGGTGGAAAACACCATATATTTT.

The rearrangement links TRBV12-3 or TRBV12-4 to TRBJ1-3; a possible D gene is TRBD1 (6 bases). The V gene lost 5 bases and the J gene lost 2 bases, with 7 bases spanning the gap. This CDR3 has 13 amino acids. CDR3 nucleotide sequence: TGTGCCAGCAGTGGGGGCACTGGAAACACCATATATTTT. Translation gives CASSGGTGNTIYF.